Shown below are 24 T cell receptor beta chains from a single sample sequenced in a study of cytomegalovirus exposure and HLA in healthy donors. PCR used 60 Vbeta primers and 13 Jbeta primers. Some clones are missing from TCRdb's copy, which holds only in-frame ones; the method was immunoSEQ multiplex PCR. Of 150,000 to 160,000 clones listed, around 79% are singletons. The specimen sequenced was PBMCs. These TCRs come from a man aged 25-40 years in good health and CMV-seropositive.

The rearrangement uses TRBV5-5 and TRBJ2-7; 9 bases agree with TRBD2. V lost 3 bases, J lost 3 bases, and 10 bases stayed unmatched. The CDR3 consists of 16 residues. Germline V gene sequence: CDR1 SGHKS, CDR2 YYEKEE (reference sequence). The CDR3 region is CASSSTSGRRRYEQYF. CDR3 bases: TGTGCCAGCAGCTCAACTAGCGGGCGTAGGCGCTACGAGCAGTACTTC.

Remarks on this clone: This could be a read error, since a much larger clone is one nucleotide away. The chain couples TRBV7-9 to TRBJ1-1; D possibly corresponds to TRBD1 (5 bases). This CDR3 is built from 13 residues. Germline loops: CDR1 SEHNR, CDR2 FQNEAQ (reference sequence). V dropped 3 bases and J dropped 0 bases, with 5 bases sitting between them. This chain's CDR3 is CASSLDMNTEAFF. In nucleotides, the CDR3 is TGTGCCAGCAGCTTGGACATGAACACTGAAGCTTTCTTT.

The chain joins TRBV13 to TRBJ2-7; TRBD1 matches 8 bases. Trimming at V came to 1 base and at J to 5 bases, leaving 19 bases not matched to a gene. CDR3 length equals 19 residues. CDR1 is PRHDT and CDR2 is FYEKMQ in the germline V gene (reference sequence). CDR3 sequence (DNA): TGTGCCAGCAGCTTAGTAGGCAGGGGGCTTGATAAAGGGACAAACGAGCAGTACTTC. Translated: CASSLVGRGLDKGTNEQYF.

The chain combines TRBV28 with TRBJ2-1, with D tentatively TRBD2 (6 bases). This CDR3 spans 15 amino acids. The germline V gene has CDR1 MDHEN and CDR2 SYDVKM. Trimming removed 7 bases at V and 5 bases at J, with 18 bases between. CDR3 region: CASISAGLANNEQFF. The CDR3 bases are TGTGCCAGCATTAGCGCAGGCCTAGCGAACAATGAGCAGTTCTTC.

V is TRBV7-9 and J is TRBJ1-2; D is unresolved. The CDR3 contains 15 residues. The V and J ends lost 1 base and 1 base respectively, with 10 bases between them. The germline V gene has CDR1 SEHNR and CDR2 FQNEAQ (reference sequence). The CDR3 protein is CASSLDGYLNYGYTF. CDR3 DNA: TGTGCCAGCAGCTTAGACGGGTATCTTAACTATGGCTACACCTTC.

J is TRBJ1-1 and V is TRBV19; TRBD1 agrees at 12 bases. The CDR3 sequence is 17 residues long. Germline values: CDR1 LNHDA, CDR2 SQIVND (reference sequence). The V gene end was trimmed by 4 bases and the J gene end by 4 bases; junction bases not matched to a gene: 10. The CDR3, as DNA: TGTGCCAGTAGTAAAGTGGGGGACAGGGGGCTTGGCACTGAAGCTTTCTTT. Translating gives CASSKVGDRGLGTEAFF.

This clone was seen many times. The chain recombines TRBV29-1 with TRBJ1-1; D gene unclear. The V end was cut by 4 bases, the J end by 5 bases, with 8 bases between. Germline-derived CDR1 and CDR2 are SQVTM and ANQGSEA. This CDR3 is built from 11 residues. CDR3 sequence: CSVVINTEAFF. The CDR3 DNA is TGCAGCGTTGTTATTAATACTGAAGCTTTCTTT.

The chain joins TRBV28 to TRBJ2-6; 7 bases line up with TRBD1. CDR1 and CDR2 from the germline V gene are MDHEN and SYDVKM. The CDR3 is made up of 15 amino acids. After removal of 5 bases from V and 4 bases from J, the junction contained 5 bases not matched to a gene. The CDR3 spells CASSTRGPGANVLTF. CDR3 DNA: TGTGCCAGCAGTACGAGGGGGCCAGGGGCCAACGTCCTGACTTTC.

This clone was counted between two and nine times. The chain has TRBV5-1 and TRBJ1-6; 7 bases are shared with TRBD1. The CDR3 runs 15 residues. Germline lookup yields CDR1 SGHRS and CDR2 YFSETQ. V lost 4 bases, J lost 6 bases, and 7 bases stayed unmatched. Here the CDR3 reads CASSTSYRGNSPLHF. The CDR3 coding sequence is TGCGCCAGCAGCACTTCCTACAGGGGTAATTCACCCCTCCACTTT.

V gene TRBV5-6 combines with J gene TRBJ2-7; 9 bases align to TRBD1. Unmatched junction bases numbered 3, after V lost 3 bases and J lost 5 bases. Germline CDR1 SGHDT, CDR2 YYEEEE. The CDR3 runs 13 residues. The CDR3 loop is CASSWGQGNEQYF. As DNA, the CDR3 is TGTGCCAGCAGCTGGGGACAGGGCAACGAGCAGTACTTC.

The rearrangement links TRBV2 to TRBJ2-7; 7 bases map to TRBD1. Germline-derived CDR1 and CDR2 are SNHLY and FYNNEI. V shed 5 bases and J 3 bases; nucleotides not matched to a gene: 7. The CDR3 consists of 14 residues. The CDR3 sequence: CASSKDTGVYEQYF. In nucleotides, the CDR3 is TGTGCCAGCAGTAAGGATACAGGGGTCTACGAGCAGTACTTC.

This rearrangement joins TRBV6-4 to TRBJ2-3, with a weak D call TRBD1 (5 bases). This CDR3 is 11 amino acids long. V was trimmed by 6 bases and J by 9 bases, leaving 10 bases between them. CDR1 and CDR2 (germline): MRHNA, SNTAGT. CDR3 residues: CASSQGGTQYF. CDR3 sequence (DNA): TGTGCCAGCAGCCAGGGCGGCACGCAGTATTTT.

The chain joins TRBV5-6 to TRBJ2-1, with 9 bases that match TRBD1. CDR3 length: 13 amino acids. The V gene's germline CDR1 is SGHDT and CDR2 YYEEEE. V shed 4 bases and J 7 bases; nucleotides not matched to a gene: 3. This CDR3 reads CASSIGTGNEQFF. As DNA, the CDR3 is TGTGCCAGCAGCATCGGGACAGGGAATGAGCAGTTCTTC.

This rearrangement joins TRBV18 to TRBJ2-1; possibly TRBD1 for D (6 bases). The V end lost 1 base, the J end lost 4 bases, and 8 bases lay between the germline ends. Germline V gene lookup returns CDR1 KGHSH and CDR2 LQKENI. The length of the CDR3 is 14 residues. The CDR3, as DNA: TGTGCCAGCTCACCACAGGGACAATACAATGAGCAGTTCTTC. This sequence encodes CASSPQGQYNEQFF.

This clone was observed a handful of times. The chain couples TRBV13 to TRBJ1-4, with TRBD1 matching over 9 bases. This CDR3 has 15 amino acids. Germline V gene sequence: CDR1 PRHDT, CDR2 FYEKMQ (reference sequence). J gave up 7 bases and V 5 bases, and 8 bases lay outside the gene matches. The CDR3 bases are TGTGCCAGCAGCACGGGACAGGGTAACGGTGAAAAACTGTTTTTT. It yields the protein CASSTGQGNGEKLFF.

The V call is TRBV6-5, the J call TRBJ2-3; a possible D gene is TRBD1 (5 bases). Germline V gives CDR1 MNHEY, CDR2 SVGAGI. The V end was cut by 3 bases, the J end by 4 bases, with 11 bases between. The CDR3 length is 14 residues. The CDR3: CASSYREGADTQYF. In DNA form, the CDR3 reads TGTGCCAGCAGTTATAGGGAAGGGGCAGATACGCAGTATTTT.

V and J are TRBV19 and TRBJ1-4; the match to TRBD1 covers 8 bases. Germline CDR1 LNHDA, CDR2 SQIVND (reference sequence). V shed 6 bases, J shed 0 bases, and the junction held 3 bases outside the gene matches. The length of the CDR3 is 15 residues. The CDR3 here is CASREQGATNEKLFF. DNA for the CDR3: TGTGCCAGTAGAGAACAGGGGGCAACTAATGAAAAACTGTTTTTT.

The chain couples TRBV7-8 to TRBJ2-5; D is perhaps TRBD2 (6 bases). This CDR3 has 14 residues. Trimming pared 2 bases from V and 7 bases from J, leaving 14 bases between. Germline V gene lookup returns CDR1 SGHVS and CDR2 FQNEAQ. CDR3 sequence: CASSLPSGPGTQYF. CDR3 in DNA: TGTGCCAGCAGCTTACCCAGCGGGCCAGGGACCCAGTACTTC.

J is TRBJ2-2 and V is TRBV6-1; possible D gene TRBD1, 5 bases. The V and J ends lost 4 bases and 4 bases respectively, with 10 bases between them. The CDR3 extends over 14 amino acids. Germline V gene data show CDR1 as MNHNS and CDR2 as SASEGT. The CDR3 sequence: CASSVVRVTGELFF. The CDR3 coding sequence is TGTGCCAGCAGTGTGGTCAGGGTCACCGGGGAGCTGTTTTTT.

The chain couples TRBV19 to TRBJ2-1; 7 nucleotides agree with TRBD1. Germline V gene data show CDR1 as LNHDA and CDR2 as SQIVND (reference sequence). CDR3 length equals 16 residues. Germline trimming cut 6 bases from V and 0 bases from J; bases unmatched to any gene: 8. CDR3 loop: CASRLSGTDSYNEQFF. The CDR3 DNA is TGTGCCAGTAGGCTCTCCGGGACAGACTCCTACAATGAGCAGTTCTTC.

The rearrangement uses TRBV5-1 and TRBJ1-3; TRBD1 aligns across 8 bases. The CDR3 has 16 amino acids. Trimming cost V 3 bases and J 0 bases; bases outside gene matches: 5. In germline, CDR1 is SGHRS, CDR2 YFSETQ. DNA of the CDR3: TGCGCCAGCAGCTCCCGACAGGGGAGCTCTGGAAACACCATATATTTT. Its protein product is CASSSRQGSSGNTIYF.

The rearrangement joins TRBV6-1 to TRBJ2-2, with 10 bases fitting TRBD2. CDR3 length: 20 amino acids. CDR1 MNHNS and CDR2 SASEGT come from the germline V gene. Trimming took 2 bases from V and 7 from J; bases not matched to a gene: 19. The CDR3 DNA follows: TGTGCCAGCAGTGAAAAAAAAGGTCTATTGAGCGGGAGGGCCGTCGGGGAGCTGTTTTTT. This encodes CASSEKKGLLSGRAVGELFF.

The chain uses TRBV29-1 and TRBJ1-2; D is uncertain. Trimming took 3 bases from V and 6 from J, leaving 17 bases between them. This CDR3 is 14 amino acids long. CDR1 and CDR2 from the germline V gene are SQVTM and ANQGSEA. The CDR3 nucleotides are TGCAGCGTTGAGACGGGTGGATTTGAGGATGGCTACACCTTC. Translating it yields CSVETGGFEDGYTF.

The chain has TRBV28 and TRBJ2-3, with a tentative D call TRBD2 (5 bases). Germline CDR1 and CDR2: MDHEN and SYDVKM. V was cut by 7 bases and J by 4 bases, with 27 bases left in between. CDR3 length equals 18 residues. As DNA, the CDR3 is TGTGCCAGCACCCCGGGTGGTTACGGGGAAGGGAAAGCAGATACGCAGTATTTT. Translated, it gives CASTPGGYGEGKADTQYF.